This T cell receptor (beta chain) was profiled in a study of blood T cell repertoires in COVID-19. Study information: Collection of acute and convalescent COVID-19 samples took place in the United States, Italy and Spain. T cells, B-cell-depleted T cells, or PBMCs supplied cDNA or gDNA.

The Seattle patients joined while their infection was active and were tracked longitudinally afterward. The germline V gene has CDR1 SGDLS and CDR2 YYNGEE. The CDR3 loop spans 13 amino acids. Trimming stripped 3 bases from V and 4 bases from J, with 7 bases between. Original data processing: Estimation of nucleated cell counts relied on the amplification of reference gene primers. The repertoire was sequenced with immunoSEQ multiplex PCR; TCRdb's copy has only in-frame clones and lacks some. V and J calls and clone size come straight from that table; D and trimming were deduced from the DNA. Among some 180,000 clones listed, roughly 79% were seen once.

The chain carries TRBV9 and TRBJ2-2, with D possibly matching TRBD2 (6 bases). This TCR was sampled from a woman in her forties with COVID-19, enrolled during active disease. Sequenced material: peripheral blood. This chain's CDR3 is CASSGGITGELFF. The CDR3 region has the DNA TGTGCCAGCAGCGGCGGGATCACCGGGGAGCTGTTTTTT.